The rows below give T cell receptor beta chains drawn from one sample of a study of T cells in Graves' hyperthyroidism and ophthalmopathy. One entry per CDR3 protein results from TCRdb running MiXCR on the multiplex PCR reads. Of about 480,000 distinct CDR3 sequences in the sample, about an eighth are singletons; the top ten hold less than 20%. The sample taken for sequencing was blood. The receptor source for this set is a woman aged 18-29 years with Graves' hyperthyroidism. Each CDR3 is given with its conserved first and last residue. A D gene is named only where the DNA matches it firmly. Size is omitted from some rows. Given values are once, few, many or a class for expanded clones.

CAWRQGGRWTEAFF TGTGCCTGGAGACAAGGGGGGCGGTGGACTGAAGCTTTCTTT TRBJ1-1 many - TRBV30
CSARDRVVGGGYTF TGCAGTGCTAGAGACAGGGTTGTAGGTGGTGGCTACACCTTC TRBJ1-2 few - TRBV20-1
CASSPQGAGTQYF TGTGCCAGCAGCCCACAGGGGGCGGGTACGCAGTATTTT TRBJ2-3 many TRBD1 TRBV7-6
CASSLQRSSNTGELFF TGTGCCAGCAGCTTACAGCGCTCGTCGAACACCGGGGAGCTGTTTTTT TRBJ2-2 - - TRBV7-3
CASSEAASGGSTDTQYF TGTGCCAGCAGTGAAGCGGCTAGCGGGGGGAGCACAGATACGCAGTATTTT TRBJ2-3 many TRBD2 TRBV6-1
CASRAGGPSYEQYF TGTGCCAGCAGAGCGGGGGGCCCATCCTACGAGCAGTACTTC TRBJ2-7 many TRBD2 TRBV12-3/TRBV12-4
CASSVSDFHYNEQFF TGTGCCAGCAGCGTTAGCGATTTTCACTACAATGAGCAGTTCTTC TRBJ2-1 many - TRBV9
CAPRGGRLPYNEQFF TGTGCCCCCAGGGGCGGGAGGCTACCTTACAATGAGCAGTTCTTC TRBJ2-1 many TRBD2 TRBV27
CASSLSPREDEQFF TGCGCCAGCAGCCTTTCGCCCCGTGAAGATGAGCAGTTCTTC TRBJ2-1 - - TRBV4-1
CASRADGSSYSNQPQHF TGTGCCAGCAGGGCGGACGGATCATCCTATAGCAATCAGCCCCAGCATTTT TRBJ1-5 many - TRBV27
CASSLAGGVDTQYF TGTGCCAGCAGTCTAGCGGGAGGTGTAGATACGCAGTATTTT TRBJ2-3 many TRBD2 TRBV6-1
CASSINQVAEAFF TGTGCCAGTAGTATAAATCAGGTCGCTGAAGCTTTCTTT TRBJ1-1 few - TRBV19
CASSGAGQTYNEQFF TGTGCCAGCAGCGGTGCCGGACAGACTTACAATGAGCAGTTCTTC TRBJ2-1 many - TRBV9
CASSFSGRGETQYF TGTGCCAGCAGTTTTTCGGGGAGGGGGGAGACCCAGTACTTC TRBJ2-5 few - TRBV27